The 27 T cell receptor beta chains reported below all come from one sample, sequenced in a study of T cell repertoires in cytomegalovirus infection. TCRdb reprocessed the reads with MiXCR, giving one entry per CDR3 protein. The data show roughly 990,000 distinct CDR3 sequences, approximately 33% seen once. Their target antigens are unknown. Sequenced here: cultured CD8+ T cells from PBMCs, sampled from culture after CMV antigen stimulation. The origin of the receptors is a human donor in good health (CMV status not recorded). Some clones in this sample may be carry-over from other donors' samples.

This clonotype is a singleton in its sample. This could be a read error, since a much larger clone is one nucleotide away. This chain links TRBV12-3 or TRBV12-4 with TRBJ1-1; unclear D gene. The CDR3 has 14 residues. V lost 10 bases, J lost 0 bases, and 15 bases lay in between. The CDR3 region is CANRSGQVNTEAFF. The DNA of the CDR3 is TGTGCCAACAGATCCGGGCAGGTGAACACTGAAGCTTTCTTT.

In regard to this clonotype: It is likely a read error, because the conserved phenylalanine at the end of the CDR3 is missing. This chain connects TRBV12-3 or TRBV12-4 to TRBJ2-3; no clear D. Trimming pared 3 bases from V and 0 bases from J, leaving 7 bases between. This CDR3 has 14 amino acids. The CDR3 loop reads CASSLVSSTDTQYS. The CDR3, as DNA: TGTGCCAGCAGTTTGGTTAGTAGCACAGATACGCAGTATTCT.

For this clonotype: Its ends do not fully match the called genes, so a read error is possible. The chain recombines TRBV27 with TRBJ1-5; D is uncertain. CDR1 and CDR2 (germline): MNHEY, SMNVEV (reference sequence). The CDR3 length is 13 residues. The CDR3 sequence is CANSSWSNQPQHF. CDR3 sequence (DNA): TGTGCCAACAGTTCATGGAGCAATCAGCCCCAGCATTTT.

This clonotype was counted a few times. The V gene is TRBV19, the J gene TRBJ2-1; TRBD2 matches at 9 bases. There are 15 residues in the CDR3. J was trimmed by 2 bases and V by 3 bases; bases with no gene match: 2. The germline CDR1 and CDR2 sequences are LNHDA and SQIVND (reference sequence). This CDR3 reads CASSMSGGTYNEQFF. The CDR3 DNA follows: TGTGCCAGTAGTATGAGCGGGGGGACCTACAATGAGCAGTTCTTC.

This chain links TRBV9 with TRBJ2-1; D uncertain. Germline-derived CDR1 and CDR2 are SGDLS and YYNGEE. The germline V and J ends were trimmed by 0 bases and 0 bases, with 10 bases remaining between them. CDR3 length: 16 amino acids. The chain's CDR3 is CASSVAWQDSYNEQFF. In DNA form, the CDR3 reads TGTGCCAGCAGCGTAGCTTGGCAGGACTCCTACAATGAGCAGTTCTTC.

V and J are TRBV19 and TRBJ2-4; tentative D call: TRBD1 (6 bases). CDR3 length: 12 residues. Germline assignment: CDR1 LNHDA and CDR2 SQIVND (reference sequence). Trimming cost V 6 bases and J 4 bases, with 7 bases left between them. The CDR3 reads CASRDSKNIQYF. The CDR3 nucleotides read TGTGCCAGTAGGGACAGTAAAAACATTCAGTACTTC.

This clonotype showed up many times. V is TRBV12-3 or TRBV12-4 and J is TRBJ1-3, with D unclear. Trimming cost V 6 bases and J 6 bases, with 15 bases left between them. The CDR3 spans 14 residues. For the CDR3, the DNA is TGTGCCAGCAGCTCTCCGGGAACGAAAAACACCATATATTTT. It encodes CASSSPGTKNTIYF.

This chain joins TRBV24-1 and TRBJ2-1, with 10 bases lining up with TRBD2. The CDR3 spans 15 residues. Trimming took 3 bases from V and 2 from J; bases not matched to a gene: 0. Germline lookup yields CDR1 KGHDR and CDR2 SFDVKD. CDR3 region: CATSDTSGTYNEQFF. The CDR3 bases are TGTGCCACCAGTGATACTAGCGGGACCTACAATGAGCAGTTCTTC.

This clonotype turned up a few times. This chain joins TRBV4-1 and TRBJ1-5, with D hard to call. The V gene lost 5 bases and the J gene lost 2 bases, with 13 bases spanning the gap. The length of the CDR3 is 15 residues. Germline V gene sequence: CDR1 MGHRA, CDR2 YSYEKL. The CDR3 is CASSIWDRGNQPQHF. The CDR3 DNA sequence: TGCGCCAGCAGCATTTGGGATAGGGGCAATCAGCCCCAGCATTTT.

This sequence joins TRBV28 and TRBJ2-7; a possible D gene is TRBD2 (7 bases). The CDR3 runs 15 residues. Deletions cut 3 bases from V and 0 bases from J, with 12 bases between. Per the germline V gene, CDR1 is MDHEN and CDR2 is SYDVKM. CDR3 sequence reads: CASSFGGGSSYEQYV. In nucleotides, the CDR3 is TGTGCCAGCAGTTTCGGCGGGGGCAGCTCCTACGAGCAGTACGTC.

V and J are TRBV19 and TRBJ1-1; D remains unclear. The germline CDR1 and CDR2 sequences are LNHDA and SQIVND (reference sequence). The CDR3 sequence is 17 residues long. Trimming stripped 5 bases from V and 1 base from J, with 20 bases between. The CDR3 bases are TGTGCCAGTAGTGTCAACTTTCGGGAGGAATCGAACACTGAAGCTTTCTTT. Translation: CASSVNFREESNTEAFF.

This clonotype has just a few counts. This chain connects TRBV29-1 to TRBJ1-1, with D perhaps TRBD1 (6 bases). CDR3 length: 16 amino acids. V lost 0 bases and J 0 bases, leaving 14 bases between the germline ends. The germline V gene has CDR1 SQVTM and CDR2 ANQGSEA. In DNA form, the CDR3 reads TGCAGCGTTGAAGATCCGAGGGGACACTTGAACACTGAAGCTTTCTTT. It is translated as CSVEDPRGHLNTEAFF.

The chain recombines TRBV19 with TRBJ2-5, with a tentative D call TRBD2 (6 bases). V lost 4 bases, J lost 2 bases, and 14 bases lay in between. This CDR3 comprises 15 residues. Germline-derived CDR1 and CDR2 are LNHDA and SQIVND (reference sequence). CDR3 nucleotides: TGTGCCAGTAGTACTGGGGACTTCCTACAAGAGACCCAGTACTTC. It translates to CASSTGDFLQETQYF.

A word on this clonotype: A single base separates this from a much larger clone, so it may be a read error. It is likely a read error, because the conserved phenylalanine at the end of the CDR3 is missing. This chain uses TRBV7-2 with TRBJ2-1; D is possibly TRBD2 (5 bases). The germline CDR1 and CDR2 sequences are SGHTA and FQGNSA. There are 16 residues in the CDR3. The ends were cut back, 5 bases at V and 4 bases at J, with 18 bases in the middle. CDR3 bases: TGTGCCAGCAGCGAGGAGGCGGGCGGCACTTACAATGAGCAGTTCTCC. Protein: CASSEEAGGTYNEQFS.

This CDR3 is CASSPGGPGAYNEQFF. CDR3 DNA: TGTGCCAGCAGTCCAGGGGGCCCGGGCGCCTACAATGAGCAGTTCTTC. The gene calls are TRBV6-6 and TRBJ2-1, with TRBD1 matching 8 bases. V was clipped by 5 bases and J by 2 bases; unmatched bases: 8. The germline CDR1 and CDR2 sequences are MNHNY and SVGAGI (reference sequence). There are 16 residues in the CDR3.

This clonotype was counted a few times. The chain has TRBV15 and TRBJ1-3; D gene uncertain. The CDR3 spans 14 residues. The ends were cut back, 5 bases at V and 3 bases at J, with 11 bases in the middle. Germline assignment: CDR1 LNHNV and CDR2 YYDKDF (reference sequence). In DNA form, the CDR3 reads TGTGCCACCAGCTCGGAGGAGTTTGGAAACACCATATATTTT. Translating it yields CATSSEEFGNTIYF.

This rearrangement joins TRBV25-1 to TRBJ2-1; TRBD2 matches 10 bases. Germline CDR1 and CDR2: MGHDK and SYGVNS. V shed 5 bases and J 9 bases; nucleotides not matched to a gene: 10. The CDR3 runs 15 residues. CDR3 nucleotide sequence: TGTGCCAGCAGTCATCTAGCGGGGGTCAACACTGAGCAGTTCTTC. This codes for CASSHLAGVNTEQFF.

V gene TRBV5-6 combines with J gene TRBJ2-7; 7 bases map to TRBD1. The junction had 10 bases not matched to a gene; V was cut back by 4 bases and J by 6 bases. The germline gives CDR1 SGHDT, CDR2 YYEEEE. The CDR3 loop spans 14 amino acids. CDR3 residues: CASSVDRVVFEQYV. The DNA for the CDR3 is TGTGCCAGCAGCGTCGACAGGGTGGTGTTCGAGCAGTACGTC.

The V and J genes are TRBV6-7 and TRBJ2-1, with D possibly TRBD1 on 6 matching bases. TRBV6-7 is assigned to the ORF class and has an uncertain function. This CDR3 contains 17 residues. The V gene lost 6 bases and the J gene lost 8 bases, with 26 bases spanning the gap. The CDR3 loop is CASSPALGHYPRDEQFF. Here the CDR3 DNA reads TGTGCCAGCAGCCCCGCCCTGGGACACTATCCGAGGGATGAGCAGTTCTTC.

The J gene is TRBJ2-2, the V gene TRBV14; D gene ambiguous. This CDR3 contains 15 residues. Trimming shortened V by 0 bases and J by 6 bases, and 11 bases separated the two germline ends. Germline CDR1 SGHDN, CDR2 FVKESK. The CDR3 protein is CASSQEQLAPGELFF. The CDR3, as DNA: TGTGCCAGCAGCCAAGAACAGTTGGCCCCCGGGGAGCTGTTTTTT.

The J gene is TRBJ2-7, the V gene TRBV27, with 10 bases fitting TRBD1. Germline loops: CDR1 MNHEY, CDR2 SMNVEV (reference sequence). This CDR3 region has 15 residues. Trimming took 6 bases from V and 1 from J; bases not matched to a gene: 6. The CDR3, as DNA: TGTGCCAGCAGCTTGACAGGGGGCGCATCCTACGAGCAGTACGTC. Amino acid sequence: CASSLTGGASYEQYV.

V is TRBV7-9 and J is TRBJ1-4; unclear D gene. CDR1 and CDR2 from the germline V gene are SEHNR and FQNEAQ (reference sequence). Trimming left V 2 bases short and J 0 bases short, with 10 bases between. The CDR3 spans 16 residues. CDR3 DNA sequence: TGTGCCAGCAGCTTAAACAGCGTTGCAACTAATGAAAAACTGTTTTTT. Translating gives CASSLNSVATNEKLFF.

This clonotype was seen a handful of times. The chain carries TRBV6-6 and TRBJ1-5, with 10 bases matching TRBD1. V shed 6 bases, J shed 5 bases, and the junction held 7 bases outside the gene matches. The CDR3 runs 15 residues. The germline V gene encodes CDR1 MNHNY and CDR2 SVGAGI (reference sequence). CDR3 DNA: TGTGCCAGCAGACAAGACAGGGGGCTTTATCAGCCCCAGCATTTT. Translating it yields CASRQDRGLYQPQHF.

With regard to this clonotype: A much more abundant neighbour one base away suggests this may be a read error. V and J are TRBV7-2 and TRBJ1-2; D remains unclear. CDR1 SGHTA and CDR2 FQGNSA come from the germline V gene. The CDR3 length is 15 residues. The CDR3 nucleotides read TGTGCCAGCAGCCCAGCGGCCCAAGGGTACTATGGCTACGCCTTC. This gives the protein CASSPAAQGYYGYAF.

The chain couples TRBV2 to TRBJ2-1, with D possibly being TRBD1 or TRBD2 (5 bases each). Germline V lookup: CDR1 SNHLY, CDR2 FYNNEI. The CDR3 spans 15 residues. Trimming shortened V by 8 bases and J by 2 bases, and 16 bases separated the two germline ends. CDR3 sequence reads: CASASGTRTYNEQFF. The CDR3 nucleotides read TGTGCCAGCGCCTCCGGGACCCGAACCTACAATGAGCAGTTCTTC.

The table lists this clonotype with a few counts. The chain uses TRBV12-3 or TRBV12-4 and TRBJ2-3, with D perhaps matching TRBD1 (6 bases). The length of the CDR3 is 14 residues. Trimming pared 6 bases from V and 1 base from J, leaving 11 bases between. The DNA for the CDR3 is TGTGCCAGCAGACCCCAGGGGCGCACAGATACGCAGTATTTT. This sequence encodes CASRPQGRTDTQYF.

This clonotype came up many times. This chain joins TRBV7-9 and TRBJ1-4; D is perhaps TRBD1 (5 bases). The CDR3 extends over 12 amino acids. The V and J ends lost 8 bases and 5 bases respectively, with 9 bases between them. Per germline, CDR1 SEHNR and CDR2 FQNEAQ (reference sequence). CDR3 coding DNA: TGTGCCAGCGGGGACCCAAATGAAAAACTGTTTTTT. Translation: CASGDPNEKLFF.